The 4 T cell receptor beta chains presented below share a single source sample, sequenced in a study of blood T cell repertoires in COVID-19. Sequenced by immunoSEQ multiplex PCR; TCRdb stores in-frame clones only, minus some. The sample carries some 380,000 clones, 90% recorded once. Specimen: peripheral blood. These receptors were obtained from a man younger than 35 with active or convalescent COVID-19.

This chain joins TRBV19 and TRBJ2-5; 10 bases align to TRBD1. From germline, CDR1 is LNHDA and CDR2 SQIVND (reference sequence). Germline trimming cut 3 bases from V and 10 bases from J; bases unmatched to any gene: 8. The CDR3 contains 14 residues. The CDR3 spells CASSMLGTGVDQYF. The CDR3 region has the DNA TGTGCCAGTAGTATGCTGGGGACAGGGGTTGACCAGTACTTC.

The CDR3 loop is CASSESPYEQYF. The CDR3 DNA is TGTGCCAGCAGTGAATCTCCCTACGAGCAGTACTTC. This chain links TRBV25-1 with TRBJ2-7; D is ambiguous. Germline V CDR1 and CDR2: MGHDK, SYGVNS. This CDR3 spans 12 amino acids. The V end lost 1 base, the J end lost 2 bases, and 3 bases lay between the germline ends.

The chain joins TRBV11-2 to TRBJ2-7; maybe TRBD1 (5 bases). This CDR3 contains 13 residues. From germline, CDR1 is SGHAT and CDR2 FQNNGV. The germline V and J ends were trimmed by 5 bases and 2 bases, with 10 bases remaining between them. The CDR3 DNA follows: TGTGCCAGCAGCGCAACAGGAACCTACGAGCAGTACTTC. Its translation is CASSATGTYEQYF.

The rearrangement joins TRBV4-1 to TRBJ2-5; 11 bases fit TRBD2. Trimming removed 4 bases from V and 3 bases from J; junction bases left unmatched: 4. This CDR3 has 15 amino acids. CDR1 MGHRA and CDR2 YSYEKL come from the germline V gene. The CDR3 DNA reads TGCGCCAGCAGCCGAGGTAGCGGGGGGGAAGAGACCCAGTACTTC. It encodes CASSRGSGGEETQYF.